This T cell receptor beta chain was sequenced during a study of cytomegalovirus exposure and HLA in healthy donors. Study conclusions and caveats: Presence/absence analyses treated sequencing depth as roughly uniform across donors.

Germline CDR1 and CDR2: MNHNS and SASEGT. J was trimmed by 4 bases and V by 2 bases; bases with no gene match: 3. The CDR3 has 15 residues. This clone appeared a few times. Its cognate antigen is unknown. The study ran its PCR with 60 Vbeta and 13 Jbeta primers. Only in-frame clones appear in the TCRdb table, and some are missing; sequencing was by immunoSEQ multiplex PCR. Of about 82,000 clones in the sample, about 9.4% are singletons; the top ten hold approximately 24%. The chain couples TRBV6-1 to TRBJ2-1; the match to TRBD2 covers 9 bases. Specimen: PBMCs. This TCR was sampled from a man in his 60s in good health and CMV-seropositive. The CDR3 region is CASSELRGGYNEQFF. The CDR3 nucleotides read TGTGCCAGCAGTGAATTGCGGGGGGGATACAATGAGCAGTTCTTC.